This entry features one T cell receptor beta chain sequence. What it binds is not known. Sorting of CD4+ naive, central memory, regulatory and stem cell-like memory cells was performed via CD45RO/CCR7/CD25/CD127/CD95/CD27. TCRB transcripts that were expressed got sequenced, as all of the isolated RNA had been reverse transcribed. Assay: immunoSEQ multiplex PCR; the TCRdb copy retains only in-frame clones and omits some. The sample gives hundreds of thousands of clones, around 15% of which show up once; 0.02% to 0.025% is in the top ten. This entry comes from a study of beta chain features in type 1 diabetes. Study results and limitations: TCRB CDR3s were moderately but significantly shorter in Type 1 diabetes patients in all four CD4+ subsets.

V shed 0 bases and J 6 bases; nucleotides not matched to a gene: 10. The CDR3 consists of 16 residues. The germline gives CDR1 KGHSH, CDR2 LQKENI. Sequences were obtained from naive CD4+ T cells from blood. The TCR originated in a man between 18 and 29 years old with type 1 diabetes. V is TRBV18 and J is TRBJ2-7, with 8 bases that match TRBD1. CDR3: CASSPPARTGLSEQYF. The CDR3 DNA is TGTGCCAGCTCACCACCGGCGCGGACAGGGTTAAGCGAGCAGTACTTC.